This TCR beta chain appears in the sequencing data of a study of blood T cell repertoires in COVID-19. Profiling relied on immunoSEQ multiplex PCR, and the TCRdb table lists in-frame clones only, not all of them. The sample includes over 200,000 clones, roughly 86% of them seen just once. From germline, CDR1 is SGHTA and CDR2 FQGNSA. The CDR3 spans 15 residues. V was pared by 6 bases and J by 6 bases, with 15 bases between. Sequencing input: peripheral blood. The receptor's source is a woman aged 55-70 years with acute or convalescent COVID-19. The chain is built from TRBV7-2 and TRBJ1-6; D ambiguous. This CDR3 reads CASSPGIALNSPLHF. CDR3 DNA: TGTGCCAGCAGTCCCGGGATAGCCCTTAATTCACCCCTCCACTTT.